This passage covers 11 T cell receptor beta chains from one sample sequenced in a study of vaccination and CD4 T cells after COVID-19. The antigens of these receptors remain unknown. Sequencing of DNA taken from cultured CD4+ T cells relied on the Oncomine TCR Beta short-read assay. TCRdb called the PCR reads again in MiXCR, with one record for every CDR3 protein. The sample lists approximately 16,000 distinct CDR3 sequences; just over 20% were seen once. Regarding treatment: approximately nine-day PBMC culture with coronavirus spike peptide pools or control peptides (ViraFEST assay). The starting material was CD4+ T cells from blood, cultured in vitro, obtained before SARS-CoV-2 vaccination. These receptors all stem from a human donor who received a COVID-19 vaccine.

This chain connects TRBV10-2 to TRBJ1-2; D gene unclear. The length of the CDR3 is 12 residues. V was shortened by 6 bases and J by 6 bases, with 11 bases between the two germline ends. CDR1 WSHSY and CDR2 SAAADI come from the germline V gene. The DNA of the CDR3 is TGCGCCAGCAGCCCGCAGTCAGATGGCTACACCTTC. Protein: CASSPQSDGYTF.

In its sample, this clonotype is medium-sized. The chain joins TRBV15 to TRBJ1-5; D possibly corresponds to TRBD1 (5 bases). Germline V lookup: CDR1 LNHNV, CDR2 YYDKDF (reference sequence). V dropped 0 bases and J dropped 6 bases, with 9 bases sitting between them. This CDR3 has 14 residues. CDR3 in amino acids: CATSRDRGVQPQHF. CDR3 DNA sequence: TGTGCCACCAGCAGAGATCGGGGCGTTCAGCCCCAGCATTTT.

The CDR3 DNA follows: TGCAGTGCCAGGACATCTAGCAATCAGCCCCAGCATTTT. This gives the protein CSARTSSNQPQHF. The genes are TRBV20-1 and TRBJ1-5; D may be TRBD1 (5 bases). The CDR3 is 13 amino acids. V lost 6 bases and J lost 0, with 9 bases in between. Germline CDR1 DFQATT, CDR2 SNEGSKA (reference sequence).

V and J are TRBV6-4 and TRBJ1-2; tentative D call: TRBD1 (6 bases). The CDR3 runs to 13 residues. Germline values: CDR1 MRHNA, CDR2 SNTAGT. Deletions cut 3 bases from V and 3 bases from J, with 8 bases between. The CDR3 region has the DNA TGTGCCAGCAGTGAGGGGGGCGACTATGGCTACACCTTC. This sequence encodes CASSEGGDYGYTF.

This clonotype was observed a handful of times. This chain joins TRBV24-1 and TRBJ2-7; D not resolved. The CDR3 totals 13 residues. CDR1 and CDR2 (germline): KGHDR, SFDVKD. Trimming took 5 bases from V and 0 from J, leaving 7 bases between them. Here the CDR3 reads CATSGIGSYEQYF. The CDR3 DNA sequence: TGTGCCACCAGTGGGATTGGCTCCTACGAGCAGTACTTC.

The chain recombines TRBV5-1 with TRBJ2-1; TRBD2 agrees at 8 bases. V was pared by 7 bases and J by 8 bases, with 8 bases of the junction left unmatched. The CDR3 spans 13 residues. CDR1 is SGHRS and CDR2 is YFSETQ in the germline V gene. The CDR3 DNA follows: TGCGCCAGCGGTCGGGGGGGCCGAGATGAGCAGTTCTTC. It translates to CASGRGGRDEQFF.

To note about this clonotype: Just one base apart from a much larger clone, this may be a read error. The chain couples TRBV15 to TRBJ1-6; D remains unclear. The CDR3 totals 15 residues. Germline V CDR1 and CDR2: LNHNV, YYDKDF (reference sequence). Here the CDR3 DNA reads TGTGCCACCAGCAGTTGGGCGTCTTCGGGTTCACCCCCCCACTTT. Encoded protein: CATSSWASSGSPPHF.

The sample holds a few counts of this clonotype. This chain connects TRBV19 to TRBJ1-5; TRBD1 is a possible D gene (6 bases). Germline CDR1 LNHDA, CDR2 SQIVND (reference sequence). This CDR3 is 14 amino acids long. The ends were cut back, 10 bases at V and 5 bases at J, with 18 bases in the middle. CDR3 amino acids: CATLRRGGHQPQHF. CDR3 bases: TGTGCCACCCTAAGGAGGGGGGGTCATCAGCCCCAGCATTTT. Based on the CDR3 plus reference TRBV19 and TRBJ1-5, the full variable domain is DGGITQSPKYLFRKEGQNVTLSCEQNLNHDAMYWYRQDPGQGLRLIYYSQIVNDFQKGDIAEGYSVSREKKESFPLTVTSAQKNPTAFYLCATLRRGGHQPQHFGDGTRLSIL.

The rearrangement links TRBV18 to TRBJ1-3; 9 bases are shared with TRBD1. With V trimmed by 1 base and J by 0 bases, 7 bases remained unmatched. Germline CDR1 reads KGHSH; CDR2 reads LQKENI. CDR3 length: 18 amino acids. CDR3 sequence: CASSPRTGDQSSGNTIYF. In DNA, the CDR3 is TGTGCCAGCTCACCACGGACAGGGGATCAATCCTCTGGAAACACCATATATTTT.

The V call is TRBV5-1, the J call TRBJ2-7; TRBD1 aligns across 7 bases. V was clipped by 4 bases and J by 2 bases; unmatched bases: 12. Germline CDR1 and CDR2: SGHRS and YFSETQ. CDR3 size: 16 residues. The CDR3 DNA follows: TGCGCCAGCAGCCCAAAGACAGGGAAGGAAACCTACGAGCAGTACTTC. Residues: CASSPKTGKETYEQYF.

The chain employs TRBV6-1 and TRBJ2-2; maybe TRBD2 (6 bases). V was trimmed by 7 bases and J by 7 bases, leaving 16 bases between them. The CDR3 spans 14 residues. Germline V lookup: CDR1 MNHNS, CDR2 SASEGT. DNA of the CDR3: TGTGCCAGCAAACGCGGGACTTCCTTCGGGGAGCTGTTTTTT. It yields the protein CASKRGTSFGELFF.